These 23 T cell receptor beta chains originate from one sample sequenced in a study of T cell repertoires in cytomegalovirus infection. TCRdb itself ran the reads through MiXCR, one entry per CDR3 protein. The sample holds roughly 990,000 distinct CDR3 sequences; approximately 32% are singletons and the top ten take about an eighth. These receptors' antigens are unknown. Sequencing used cultured CD8+ T cells from PBMCs, obtained from culture after CMV antigen stimulation. The receptors here all came from a human donor in good health (CMV status not recorded). Some clones in this sample may be carry-over from other donors' samples.

This rearrangement joins TRBV7-8 to TRBJ2-5; no clear D gene. Germline CDR1 SGHVS, CDR2 FQNEAQ. The V end lost 0 bases, the J end lost 5 bases, and 13 bases lay between the germline ends. The CDR3 runs 15 residues. The CDR3 reads CASSLALIVGETQYF. Here the CDR3 DNA reads TGTGCCAGCAGCTTAGCGCTGATAGTGGGGGAGACCCAGTACTTC.

The CDR3 loop reads CASSLALSAEQYF. Written as DNA, the CDR3 is TGTGCCAGCAGCCTGGCACTGTCGGCGGAGCAGTACTTC. J is TRBJ2-7 and V is TRBV7-6; the D is unclear. This CDR3 contains 13 residues. Trimming removed 5 bases at V and 7 bases at J, with 15 bases between. Looked up from germline, CDR1 is SGHVS and CDR2 is FNYEAQ.

The V call is TRBV4-1, the J call TRBJ2-1, with D hard to call. V was trimmed by 0 bases and J by 6 bases, leaving 12 bases between them. The germline gives CDR1 MGHRA, CDR2 YSYEKL. This CDR3 is built from 15 residues. The CDR3 nucleotides read TGCGCCAGCAGCCAAGACCCCAGGAACTCCAATGAGCAGTTCTTC. As protein: CASSQDPRNSNEQFF.

This clonotype was counted between two and nine times. The chain couples TRBV4-1 to TRBJ2-3; 9 positions match TRBD2. Per germline, CDR1 MGHRA and CDR2 YSYEKL. V dropped 1 base and J dropped 4; count of bases not matched to a gene: 15. CDR3 length: 19 amino acids. CDR3 region: CASSQVLGGLAGMADTQYF. DNA for the CDR3: TGCGCCAGCAGCCAAGTGCTTGGGGGTCTAGCGGGGATGGCAGATACGCAGTATTTT.

This clonotype was seen a single time. This rearrangement joins TRBV27 to TRBJ2-7; 9 bases line up with TRBD1. Trimming removed 0 bases from V and 3 bases from J; junction bases left unmatched: 12. The germline gives CDR1 MNHEY, CDR2 SMNVEV (reference sequence). The length of the CDR3 is 18 residues. In DNA, the CDR3 is TGTGCCAGCAGTTTATCCCATAGGACAGGGGCGCTTGGCTACGAGCAGTACGTC. It encodes CASSLSHRTGALGYEQYV.

The chain is built from TRBV6-6 and TRBJ2-1; no clear D. Deletions cut 10 bases from V and 0 bases from J, with 13 bases between. Germline lookup yields CDR1 MNHNY and CDR2 SVGAGI (reference sequence). The CDR3 is 14 residues long. CDR3 sequence (DNA): TGTGCCACCTTGACCCCGAGCTCCTACAATGAGCAGTTCTTC. Protein sequence: CATLTPSSYNEQFF.

This clonotype occurred many times. V and J are TRBV7-8 and TRBJ2-7; 7 bases fit TRBD1. Germline CDR1 and CDR2: SGHVS and FQNEAQ. V trimming: 5 bases; J trimming: 5 bases; junction bases outside the gene matches: 3. This CDR3 is 12 amino acids long. Here the CDR3 DNA reads TGTGCCAGCAGCCTGACAGGGAACGAGCAGTACGTC. It translates to CASSLTGNEQYV.

This clonotype was detected a few times. This chain connects TRBV6-6 to TRBJ2-7; 12 positions agree with TRBD2. CDR3 size: 15 residues. Trimming took 6 bases from V and 3 from J; bases not matched to a gene: 6. Germline-derived CDR1 and CDR2 are MNHNY and SVGAGI (reference sequence). CDR3 loop: CASSRGLAGSYEQYF. The CDR3 nucleotides read TGTGCCAGCAGCCGTGGACTAGCGGGAAGCTACGAGCAGTACTTC.

The sample holds a few counts of this clonotype. The rearrangement uses TRBV29-1 and TRBJ2-5, with TRBD1 matching 8 bases. Germline CDR1 and CDR2: SQVTM and ANQGSEA. This CDR3 is built from 15 residues. V trimming: 1 base; J trimming: 5 bases; junction bases outside the gene matches: 9. CDR3 protein: CSVEGSDRGFETQYF. CDR3 DNA: TGCAGCGTTGAAGGTTCCGACAGGGGTTTTGAGACCCAGTACTTC.

This clonotype was found a few times. The rearrangement uses TRBV10-3 and TRBJ1-2, with a tentative D call TRBD1 (6 bases). The V gene's germline CDR1 is ENHRY and CDR2 SYGVKD. The V end lost 1 base, the J end lost 8 bases, and 17 bases lay between the germline ends. The CDR3 totals 15 residues. CDR3 nucleotide sequence: TGTGCCATCAGTGAGTTTATACAGGGAGGATACGGCTACACCTTC. It codes for CAISEFIQGGYGYTF.

This clonotype was detected only a few times. One end of the junction is discordant with germline, which a read error may explain. This chain connects TRBV7-7 to TRBJ2-3; D uncertain. The CDR3 is 14 residues long. From germline, CDR1 is SSHAT and CDR2 FNYEAQ (reference sequence). The CDR3 DNA is TGTGCTAGCAGCTTAAGCCCCCAAGGGGATACGCAGTATTTT. Amino acids: CASSLSPQGDTQYF.

This chain connects TRBV28 to TRBJ1-5, with 7 nucleotides matching TRBD1. From germline, CDR1 is MDHEN and CDR2 SYDVKM. CDR3 length: 13 amino acids. J was trimmed by 6 bases and V by 8 bases; bases with no gene match: 7. The CDR3: CASVLRDSQPQHF. Written as DNA, the CDR3 is TGTGCCAGCGTTCTCCGGGACAGTCAGCCCCAGCATTTT.

Many counts were recorded for this clonotype. The chain has TRBV27 and TRBJ1-1, with D possibly matching TRBD1 (5 bases). CDR1 and CDR2 from the germline V gene are MNHEY and SMNVEV (reference sequence). CDR3 length equals 15 residues. V was clipped by 6 bases and J by 0 bases, with 14 bases between them. The CDR3 sequence: CASSRRQRMNTEAFF. CDR3 sequence (DNA): TGTGCCAGCAGCCGCCGACAGCGGATGAACACTGAAGCTTTCTTT.

The chain uses TRBV4-1 and TRBJ2-7; 7 bases are a match to TRBD1. V gave up 0 bases and J gave up 2 bases; unmatched junction bases: 4. This CDR3 region has 15 residues. Germline CDR1 MGHRA, CDR2 YSYEKL. CDR3 DNA sequence: TGCGCCAGCAGCCAAGATGGGCAGGGGGCCTACGAGCAGTACTTC. The encoded protein is CASSQDGQGAYEQYF.

This clonotype was observed a handful of times. The chain uses TRBV10-3 and TRBJ1-2; the match to TRBD1 covers 11 bases. Trimming took 6 bases from V and 4 from J; bases not matched to a gene: 4. The CDR3 has 14 amino acids. Germline CDR1 ENHRY, CDR2 SYGVKD. CDR3 sequence: CAISLGQGGYGYTF. The CDR3 nucleotides read TGTGCCATCAGCTTGGGACAGGGGGGCTATGGCTACACCTTC.

V and J are TRBV27 and TRBJ1-2, with D possibly TRBD1 on 6 matching bases. V gave up 6 bases and J gave up 4 bases, with 15 bases separating them. Germline V gene sequence: CDR1 MNHEY, CDR2 SMNVEV (reference sequence). The CDR3 is 14 residues long. CDR3 loop: CASSPRGGVYGYTF. The CDR3 nucleotides are TGTGCCAGCAGCCCCAGGGGAGGTGTCTATGGCTACACCTTC.

The gene calls are TRBV6-6 and TRBJ2-7; unclear D gene. Germline lookup yields CDR1 MNHNY and CDR2 SVGAGI (reference sequence). Trimming took 4 bases from V and 2 from J, leaving 18 bases between them. The CDR3 contains 16 residues. The CDR3 spells CASSSPGDPKTYEQYV. The CDR3, as DNA: TGTGCCAGCAGTTCCCCCGGAGACCCTAAAACCTACGAGCAGTACGTC.

J is TRBJ2-3 and V is TRBV4-3; D unclear. The germline gives CDR1 LGHNA, CDR2 YSLEER. The ends were cut back, 0 bases at V and 0 bases at J, with 16 bases in the middle. This CDR3 spans 18 amino acids. The CDR3 region is CASSQDPPAGFSTDTQYF. CDR3 sequence (DNA): TGCGCCAGCAGCCAAGATCCCCCGGCCGGATTTAGCACAGATACGCAGTATTTT.

About this clonotype itself: One junction end does not reproduce the germline sequence, and a read error may be involved. V gene TRBV2 combines with J gene TRBJ1-6; TRBD1 is a possible D gene (5 bases). The CDR3 has 13 residues. Germline assignment: CDR1 SNHLY and CDR2 FYNNEI. Here the CDR3 reads CASRDSHNSPLHF. For the CDR3, the DNA is TGTGCCAGCCGGGACTCCCATAATTCACCCCTCCACTTT.

This clonotype was seen many times. The chain combines TRBV28 with TRBJ1-5; D perhaps matches TRBD1 (6 bases). V was shortened by 1 base and J by 0 bases, with 13 bases between the two germline ends. The length of the CDR3 is 17 residues. The germline CDR1 and CDR2 sequences are MDHEN and SYDVKM. The CDR3 nucleotides read TGTGCCAGCAGTTTATCCAGGGGCCTCCCTAGCAATCAGCCCCAGCATTTT. This sequence encodes CASSLSRGLPSNQPQHF.

CDR3 DNA sequence: TGTGCCAGCAGCCAAGATCAGAAGTACCAAGAGACCCAGTACTTC. Its translation: CASSQDQKYQETQYF. The chain uses TRBV3-1 and TRBJ2-5; D remains ambiguous. Germline CDR1 reads LGHDT; CDR2 reads YNNKEL (reference sequence). Trimming cost V 0 bases and J 0 bases, with 8 bases left between them. The CDR3 is 15 amino acids.

The sample holds many counts of this clonotype. At one end, the junction sequence differs from germline, possibly due to a read error. CDR3 residues: CASSLGGQPQHF. The CDR3 nucleotides are TGTGCCAGCAGCTTAGGGGGTCAGCCCCAGCATTTT. The rearrangement joins TRBV12-3 or TRBV12-4 to TRBJ1-5, with D tentatively TRBD1 (6 bases). CDR3 size: 12 residues.

This chain links TRBV27 with TRBJ2-7, with D tentatively TRBD2 (6 bases). V was clipped by 3 bases and J by 3 bases, with 24 bases between them. Germline lookup yields CDR1 MNHEY and CDR2 SMNVEV (reference sequence). The CDR3 is 18 amino acids. CDR3 in amino acids: CASSFTEPAGSPNYEQYF. The CDR3 DNA sequence: TGTGCCAGCAGTTTTACCGAACCTGCGGGGAGCCCGAACTACGAGCAGTACTTC.